A single sample is the source of the 8 T cell receptor beta chains below, sequenced in a study of blood T cells in healthy people across ages. The authors ran a second PCR of 7 to 11 cycles using a sample-barcoded 5' primer and a J-beta primer mix. TCRdb called the 5' RACE reads again in MiXCR, with one record for every CDR3 protein. The table lists fewer than 600,000 distinct CDR3 sequences, about 29% of them singletons. The sample also formed part of further work on T cells of mothers and their children.

Sequencing was performed on blood. The receptors originated from a boy younger than 10 in good health.

The chain employs TRBV15 and TRBJ2-7, with D perhaps TRBD1 (6 bases). This CDR3 has 14 residues. Trimming took off 6 bases at V and 4 bases at J, with 16 bases between the two ends. Germline assignment: CDR1 LNHNV and CDR2 YYDKDF (reference sequence). CDR3 sequence (DNA): TGTGCCACCAGGCCCCCAGGGGCTCCTTACGAGCAGTACTTC. Its protein product is CATRPPGAPYEQYF.

This clonotype was recorded once. The chain recombines TRBV20-1 with TRBJ1-2; TRBD1 matches at 8 bases. J was trimmed by 3 bases and V by 5 bases; bases with no gene match: 14. The CDR3 loop spans 16 amino acids. Germline-derived CDR1 and CDR2 are DFQATT and SNEGSKA (reference sequence). CDR3 sequence (DNA): TGCAGTGCTGCAGACAGGGGAGGCCCTCAATACTATGGCTACACCTTC. Translated, it gives CSAADRGGPQYYGYTF.

Notes on this clonotype: An end of the junction differs from the germline gene, which may be a read error. The chain uses TRBV7-3 and TRBJ2-2, with D maybe TRBD2 (5 bases). Looked up from germline, CDR1 is SGHTA and CDR2 is FQGTGA. The CDR3 sequence is 15 residues long. The CDR3 is CASSPRRSNTGELLF. CDR3 in DNA: TGTGCCAGCAGCCCGCGACGGTCGAACACCGGGGAGCTGCTTTTT.

There are a few counts of this clonotype. This sequence joins TRBV30 and TRBJ1-3; 7 bases match TRBD1. After removal of 7 bases from V and 1 base from J, the junction contained 7 bases not matched to a gene. Germline CDR1 GTSNPN, CDR2 SVGIG (reference sequence). The CDR3 is 14 amino acids. CDR3 residues: CASTGKESGNTIYF. CDR3 in DNA: TGTGCCTCGACAGGGAAGGAGTCTGGAAACACCATATATTTT.

The rearrangement uses TRBV9 and TRBJ2-5, with D unresolved. The CDR3 runs 15 residues. The V end was cut by 0 bases, the J end by 5 bases, with 14 bases between. Germline V gives CDR1 SGDLS, CDR2 YYNGEE. The CDR3, as DNA: TGTGCCAGCAGCGTAGATGGGGTTCTGCCGGAGACCCAGTACTTC. This codes for CASSVDGVLPETQYF.

Remarks on this clonotype: One end of the junction is discordant with germline, which a read error may explain. This chain joins TRBV27 and TRBJ2-1; 8 positions agree with TRBD2. Per germline, CDR1 MNHEY and CDR2 SMNVEV (reference sequence). This CDR3 spans 16 amino acids. CDR3 sequence (DNA): TGTGCCAGCAGTTTATCAGCGGGAGCAAGGAACAATCAGCAGTTCTTC. It specifies CASSLSAGARNNQQFF.

In this sample, this clonotype turned up a few times. The chain carries TRBV9 and TRBJ2-5; 10 nucleotides align to TRBD1. The CDR3 has 16 amino acids. Germline CDR1 is SGDLS and CDR2 is YYNGEE. After removal of 0 bases from V and 4 bases from J, the junction contained 6 bases not matched to a gene. Here the CDR3 reads CASSVEGTGALETQYF. CDR3 coding DNA: TGTGCCAGCAGCGTAGAGGGGACAGGGGCTCTAGAGACCCAGTACTTC.

The chain carries TRBV25-1 and TRBJ1-2; D not certain. The germline V and J ends were trimmed by 5 bases and 2 bases, with 12 bases remaining between them. The CDR3 covers 14 residues. The germline gives CDR1 MGHDK, CDR2 SYGVNS. As DNA, the CDR3 is TGTGCCAGCAGTTTACGGGGAACCAACTATGGCTACACCTTC. Translating gives CASSLRGTNYGYTF.